Listed here are 27 T cell receptor beta chains from one sample, sequenced in a study of blood T cell repertoires in COVID-19. Sequencing was performed with immunoSEQ multiplex PCR; in TCRdb, only in-frame clones are kept and a portion is missing. The table shows under 350,000 clones, with about 86% occurring only once. Sequenced sample: PBMCs or T cells enriched from blood (not recorded which). Every receptor here comes from a woman in her 40s with acute COVID-19.

The gene calls are TRBV18 and TRBJ1-4; no firm D call. Germline CDR1 KGHSH, CDR2 LQKENI. Deletions cut 3 bases from V and 9 bases from J, with 17 bases between. This CDR3 has 15 amino acids. The CDR3 nucleotides read TGTGCCAGCTCACCTTTTGCGGGTAGTGATAAAAAACTGTTTTTT. Protein sequence: CASSPFAGSDKKLFF.

V is TRBV2 and J is TRBJ2-2; D call uncertain. This CDR3 is built from 15 residues. Trimming removed 8 bases at V and 0 bases at J, with 13 bases between. The germline V gene encodes CDR1 SNHLY and CDR2 FYNNEI. In DNA, the CDR3 is TGTGCCAGCGGTCGTTCGACATCGAACACCGGGGAGCTGTTTTTT. This translates into CASGRSTSNTGELFF.

This rearrangement joins TRBV6-6 to TRBJ1-1; D perhaps matches TRBD1 (6 bases). V lost 5 bases and J lost 5, with 15 bases in between. CDR3 length equals 14 residues. Germline loops: CDR1 MNHNY, CDR2 SVGAGI (reference sequence). This CDR3 reads CASSVTGLGTEAFF. DNA for the CDR3: TGTGCCAGCAGTGTCACAGGGTTGGGTACTGAAGCTTTCTTT.

The CDR3 DNA reads as TGTGCCAGCAGCTTCCCGGGGTACAATGAGCAGTTCTTC. Translation: CASSFPGYNEQFF. This chain connects TRBV7-2 to TRBJ2-1, with D maybe TRBD2 (5 bases). Germline assignment: CDR1 SGHTA and CDR2 FQGNSA. Trimming took 3 bases from V and 4 from J, leaving 7 bases between them. The length of the CDR3 is 13 residues.

V gene TRBV7-2 combines with J gene TRBJ1-2, with D perhaps TRBD1 (6 bases). Germline CDR1 SGHTA, CDR2 FQGNSA. The V end was cut by 1 base, the J end by 4 bases, with 13 bases between. The length of the CDR3 is 15 residues. The CDR3 bases are TGTGCCAGCAGCTTAGAACAGGGTAACTTCTATGGCTACACCTTC. Its translation is CASSLEQGNFYGYTF.

V usage is TRBV7-8 and J usage is TRBJ1-2, with D tentatively TRBD1 (5 bases). Germline V gives CDR1 SGHVS, CDR2 FQNEAQ. CDR3 length: 14 amino acids. V was pared by 1 base and J by 4 bases, with 10 bases between. DNA for the CDR3: TGTGCCAGCAGCTTAGAGGGGATTGTCTATGGCTACACCTTC. It specifies CASSLEGIVYGYTF. The full variable domain, rest sourced from reference TRBV7-8 and TRBJ1-2, is GAGVSQSPRYKVAKRGQDVALRCDPISGHVSLFWYQQALGQGPEFLTYFQNEAQLDKSGLPSDRFFAERPEGSVSTLKIQRTQQEDSAVYLCASSLEGIVYGYTFGSGTRLTVV.

The rearrangement joins TRBV5-1 to TRBJ1-4; 7 bases align to TRBD1. Germline V gene sequence: CDR1 SGHRS, CDR2 YFSETQ. Trimming took 0 bases from V and 5 from J; bases not matched to a gene: 7. The CDR3 totals 16 residues. CDR3 amino acids: CASSLAGGNGNEKLFF. CDR3 sequence (DNA): TGCGCCAGCAGCTTGGCAGGGGGGAACGGGAATGAAAAACTGTTTTTT. Full variable domain (missing parts from reference TRBV5-1 and TRBJ1-4): KAGVTQTPRYLIKTRGQQVTLSCSPISGHRSVSWYQQTPGQGLQFLFEYFSETQRNKGNFPGRFSGRQFSNSRSEMNVSTLELGDSALYLCASSLAGGNGNEKLFFGSGTQLSVL.

Concerning this clone itself: The same CDR3 arises from other DNA sequences in this sample as well. J is TRBJ1-5 and V is TRBV18; TRBD1 matches 9 bases. Germline V gives CDR1 KGHSH, CDR2 LQKENI. The V segment lost 0 bases and the J segment 2 bases; nucleotides outside the gene matches: 2. This CDR3 is built from 16 residues. The CDR3 is CASSPPGQGGNQPQHF. The CDR3 nucleotides are TGTGCCAGCTCACCACCGGGACAGGGCGGCAATCAGCCCCAGCATTTT. The full variable domain, with the rest looked up from reference TRBV18 and TRBJ1-5, is NAGVMQNPRHLVRRRGQEARLRCSPMKGHSHVYWYRQLPEEGLKFMVYLQKENIIDESGMPKERFSAEFPKEGPSILRIQQVVRGDSAAYFCASSPPGQGGNQPQHFGDGTRLSIL.

This clone has a handful of counts. The V and J genes are TRBV12-3 or TRBV12-4 and TRBJ1-2; tentative D call: TRBD1 (5 bases). This CDR3 is 13 amino acids long. Trimming stripped 7 bases from V and 8 bases from J, with 17 bases between. The CDR3 reads CASKIGGSGGYTF. In DNA form, the CDR3 reads TGTGCCAGCAAAATCGGGGGGTCGGGAGGCTACACCTTC.

V usage is TRBV28 and J usage is TRBJ1-5; D uncertain. Germline lookup yields CDR1 MDHEN and CDR2 SYDVKM. The ends were cut back, 6 bases at V and 0 bases at J, with 6 bases in the middle. The CDR3 is 13 amino acids. The CDR3 region is CASRQNSNQPQHF. The DNA of the CDR3 is TGTGCCAGCAGGCAGAATAGCAATCAGCCCCAGCATTTT.

The V gene is TRBV7-2, the J gene TRBJ2-1; 7 bases map to TRBD2. V was clipped by 3 bases and J by 4 bases; unmatched bases: 6. The CDR3 length is 15 residues. The germline CDR1 and CDR2 sequences are SGHTA and FQGNSA. CDR3 loop: CASSFLAEIYNEQFF. CDR3 in DNA: TGTGCCAGCAGCTTTCTAGCGGAGATATACAATGAGCAGTTCTTC. The variable domain in full, with the rest retrieved from reference TRBV7-2 and TRBJ2-1, is GAGVSQSPSNKVTEKGKDVELRCDPISGHTALYWYRQSLGQGLEFLIYFQGNSAPDKSGLPSDRFSAERTGGSVSTLTIQRTQQEDSAVYLCASSFLAEIYNEQFFGPGTRLTVL.

This clone was seen just once. The chain couples TRBV10-3 to TRBJ1-3; D gene unclear. Trimming removed 3 bases at V and 0 bases at J, with 9 bases between. Germline V lookup: CDR1 ENHRY, CDR2 SYGVKD. CDR3 length: 15 amino acids. CDR3: CAISDYVNSGNTIYF. Here the CDR3 DNA reads TGTGCCATCAGTGATTATGTTAACTCTGGAAACACCATATATTTT.

With respect to this clone: Additional DNA sequences in this sample encode the identical CDR3. The chain links TRBV5-1 to TRBJ2-5; no reliable D call. Germline CDR1 SGHRS, CDR2 YFSETQ. This CDR3 contains 11 residues. V lost 2 bases to trimming and J lost 5 bases, with 4 bases between them. This CDR3 is CASSFGETQYF. Here the CDR3 DNA reads TGCGCCAGCAGCTTTGGCGAGACCCAGTACTTC.

The V gene is TRBV6-5, the J gene TRBJ1-4, with 7 bases aligning to TRBD1. Germline CDR1 MNHEY, CDR2 SVGAGI. Trimming removed 2 bases from V and 8 bases from J; junction bases left unmatched: 8. The CDR3 sequence is 15 residues long. The CDR3 region is CASSYGAGGQEKLFF. The CDR3 bases are TGTGCCAGCAGTTACGGTGCAGGGGGACAAGAAAAACTGTTTTTT.

This chain joins TRBV13 and TRBJ1-6; possibly TRBD1 for D (5 bases). The germline gives CDR1 PRHDT, CDR2 FYEKMQ (reference sequence). Trimming took off 5 bases at V and 7 bases at J, with 15 bases between the two ends. The CDR3 is 15 amino acids. CDR3 in amino acids: CASSQDGGRNSPLHF. In DNA form, the CDR3 reads TGTGCCAGCAGCCAGGATGGGGGGAGGAATTCACCCCTCCACTTT.

This clone has a count of ten or more. This chain connects TRBV7-9 to TRBJ2-7, with D perhaps matching TRBD1 (6 bases). Germline CDR1 is SEHNR and CDR2 is FQNEAQ (reference sequence). Trimming removed 3 bases from V and 2 bases from J, with 8 bases in between. CDR3 size: 13 residues. CDR3 nucleotides: TGTGCCAGCAGCTTCCAGGGGCCCTACGAGCAGTACTTC. It encodes CASSFQGPYEQYF.

V is TRBV12-3 or TRBV12-4 and J is TRBJ2-1; no firm D call. There are 11 residues in the CDR3. V was trimmed by 5 bases and J by 8 bases, leaving 7 bases between them. The CDR3 DNA sequence: TGTGCCAGCAGTCCCCTCTATGAGCAGTTCTTC. Its translation: CASSPLYEQFF.

V is TRBV6-5 and J is TRBJ2-7; TRBD2 is a possible D gene (5 bases). The CDR3 runs 12 residues. CDR1 and CDR2 (germline): MNHEY, SVGAGI. This CDR3 is CVSGEGPLEQYF. CDR3 in DNA: TGTGTCTCGGGTGAGGGTCCCCTCGAGCAGTACTTC.

The chain has TRBV9 and TRBJ2-3; TRBD2 matches at 14 bases. V trimming: 5 bases; J trimming: 3 bases; junction bases outside the gene matches: 8. CDR1 is SGDLS, CDR2 YYNGEE, per germline. This CDR3 spans 17 amino acids. CDR3 loop: CASSHGLAGGWTDTQYF. The CDR3 coding sequence is TGTGCCAGCAGTCACGGACTAGCGGGGGGTTGGACAGATACGCAGTATTTT.

The rearrangement uses TRBV2 and TRBJ2-1; 12 positions agree with TRBD2. CDR1 SNHLY and CDR2 FYNNEI come from the germline V gene. The CDR3 loop spans 14 amino acids. V gave up 7 bases and J gave up 5 bases; unmatched junction bases: 3. CDR3 sequence (DNA): TGTGCCAGCACCGGACTAGCGGGACACAATGAGCAGTTCTTC. It is translated as CASTGLAGHNEQFF.

The genes are TRBV7-9 and TRBJ2-2, with TRBD2 matching over 7 bases. The germline CDR1 and CDR2 sequences are SEHNR and FQNEAQ (reference sequence). V was clipped by 1 base and J by 6 bases; unmatched bases: 5. The CDR3 extends over 15 amino acids. CDR3 region: CASSLVPGRAGELFF. CDR3 bases: TGTGCCAGCAGCTTAGTTCCGGGGAGGGCCGGGGAGCTGTTTTTT.

This clone occurred once. V usage is TRBV9 and J usage is TRBJ1-6; 12 bases line up with TRBD1. The V gene's germline CDR1 is SGDLS and CDR2 YYNGEE. This CDR3 region has 14 residues. With 5 bases clipped from V and 9 bases from J, the junction kept 3 bases outside the gene matches. CDR3 loop: CASSGTGGGSPLHF. The CDR3 DNA reads as TGTGCCAGCAGTGGGACAGGGGGCGGTTCACCCCTCCACTTT.

This chain joins TRBV4-3 and TRBJ2-2, with TRBD2 identical over 11 bases. Germline assignment: CDR1 LGHNA and CDR2 YSLEER. V shed 2 bases, J shed 4 bases, and the junction held 6 bases outside the gene matches. This CDR3 has 17 residues. Here the CDR3 reads CASSQTTSGAGTGELFF. The CDR3 bases are TGCGCCAGCAGCCAAACGACTAGCGGGGCTGGCACCGGGGAGCTGTTTTTT.

In this sample, this clone turned up once. The rearrangement uses TRBV7-9 and TRBJ1-4; D unclear. Germline CDR1 reads SEHNR; CDR2 reads FQNEAQ (reference sequence). V was pared by 9 bases and J by 0 bases, with 23 bases between. CDR3 length: 18 residues. CDR3 residues: CARGKRRERGTTNEKLFF. CDR3 DNA: TGTGCCAGGGGGAAGAGGAGGGAGCGAGGGACAACTAATGAAAAACTGTTTTTT.

The genes are TRBV28 and TRBJ1-5; tentatively, D is TRBD1 (6 bases). Germline V gene data show CDR1 as MDHEN and CDR2 as SYDVKM. The V gene lost 7 bases and the J gene lost 4 bases, with 14 bases spanning the gap. The CDR3 runs to 14 residues. CDR3: CASTDNRVNQPQHF. DNA of the CDR3: TGTGCCAGCACAGATAACAGGGTTAATCAGCCCCAGCATTTT. Combining the CDR3 with reference TRBV28 and TRBJ1-5 gives the whole variable domain DVKVTQSSRYLVKRTGEKVFLECVQDMDHENMFWYRQDPGLGLRLIYFSYDVKMKEKGDIPEGYSVSREKKERFSLILESASTNQTSMYLCASTDNRVNQPQHFGDGTRLSIL.

This chain connects TRBV6-5 to TRBJ1-5, with D tentatively TRBD1 (5 bases). V was shortened by 8 bases and J by 7 bases, with 18 bases between the two germline ends. CDR1 is MNHEY, CDR2 SVGAGI, per germline. This CDR3 spans 14 amino acids. CDR3 sequence (DNA): TGTGCCAGCTCTGGCGGGGGTTCAGGACAGCCCCAGCATTTT. The encoded protein is CASSGGGSGQPQHF.

The rearrangement links TRBV27 to TRBJ1-1, with 10 bases that match TRBD1. This CDR3 is 14 amino acids long. V was pared by 5 bases and J by 8 bases, with 8 bases of the junction left unmatched. The germline CDR1 and CDR2 sequences are MNHEY and SMNVEV (reference sequence). The CDR3 DNA reads as TGTGCCAGCAGTAAATATACGACAGGGGGCGAAGCTTTCTTT. Amino acids: CASSKYTTGGEAFF.